Given below is one T cell receptor (beta chain) in context. These donors counted as nominally healthy when sampled, but unrecorded immune exposures were likely. Germline assignment: CDR1 LNHDA and CDR2 SQIVND (reference sequence). CDR3 size: 13 residues. Trimming removed 10 bases at V and 5 bases at J, with 17 bases between. This record belongs to a study of cytomegalovirus exposure and HLA in healthy donors. About the study: Some 200 million T cells yielded 90 million to 130 million unique TCR beta sequences, as an earlier analysis found.

13 Jbeta primers and 60 Vbeta primers were used for the PCR. The data were produced by immunoSEQ multiplex PCR, yet TCRdb's version contains in-frame clones alone and is incomplete. Among roughly 120,000 clones listed, more than 60% were seen once. Sequencing input: PBMCs. The chain recombines TRBV19 with TRBJ2-5; D is possibly TRBD2 (5 bases). The sequence was obtained from a woman in her 40s in good health and CMV-seronegative. CDR3 sequence reads: CATKGVERETQYF. The CDR3 DNA sequence: TGTGCCACCAAGGGAGTGGAACGGGAGACCCAGTACTTC.